This T cell receptor (beta chain) comes out of a study of shared clonotypes between healthy human individuals. Study-level findings and limits: It was only blood that was sampled, and tissue repertoires likely differ.

The healthy adult donors were HIV-negative and reported no recent acute infections or vaccinations. With respect to this clone: What it binds is not known.

Some clones are missing from TCRdb's copy, which holds only in-frame ones; the method was immunoSEQ multiplex PCR. Of over a million clones listed, 75% to 85% were seen once; the top ten hold approximately 0.5%. Sequencing was carried out using memory CD4+ T cells from PBMCs. Described subset: CD45RA-negative fraction. This clonotype was sampled from a man younger than 35 in good health. Some clones in this sample may be carry-over from other donors' samples.

CDR3 region: CATSRAESGGYTF. CDR3 in DNA: TGTGCCACCAGCAGAGCTGAGTCGGGAGGCTACACCTTC. The V call is TRBV15, the J call TRBJ1-2; D unclear. The V end was cut by 1 base, the J end by 8 bases, with 11 bases between. The CDR3 has 13 amino acids. The germline gives CDR1 LNHNV, CDR2 YYDKDF (reference sequence).